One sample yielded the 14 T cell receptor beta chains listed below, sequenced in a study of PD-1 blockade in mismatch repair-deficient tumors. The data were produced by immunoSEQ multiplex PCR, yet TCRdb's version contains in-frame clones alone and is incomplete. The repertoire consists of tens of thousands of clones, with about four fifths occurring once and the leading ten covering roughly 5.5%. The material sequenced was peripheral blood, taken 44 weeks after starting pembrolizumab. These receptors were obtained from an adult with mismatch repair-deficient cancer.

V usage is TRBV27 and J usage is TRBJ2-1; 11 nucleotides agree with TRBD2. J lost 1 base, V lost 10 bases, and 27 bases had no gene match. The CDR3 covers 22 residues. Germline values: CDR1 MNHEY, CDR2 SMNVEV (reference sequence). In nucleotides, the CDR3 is TGTGCCACGTCCCCCATTAGGCCCAGCCCGCTAGCGGGAGGCCCTTCCTACAATGAGCAGTTCTTC. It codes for CATSPIRPSPLAGGPSYNEQFF.

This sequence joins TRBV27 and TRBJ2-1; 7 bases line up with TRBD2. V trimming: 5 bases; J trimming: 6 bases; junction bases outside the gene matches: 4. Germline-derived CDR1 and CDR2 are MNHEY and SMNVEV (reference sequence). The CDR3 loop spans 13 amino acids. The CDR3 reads CASSLGLGNEQFF. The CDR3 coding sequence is TGTGCCAGCAGTCTCGGACTAGGCAATGAGCAGTTCTTC.

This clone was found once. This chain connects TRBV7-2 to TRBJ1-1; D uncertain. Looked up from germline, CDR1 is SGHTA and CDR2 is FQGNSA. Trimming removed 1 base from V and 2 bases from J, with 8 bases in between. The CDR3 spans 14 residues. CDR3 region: CASSLGVTNTEAFF. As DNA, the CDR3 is TGTGCCAGCAGCTTAGGGGTTACAAACACTGAAGCTTTCTTT.

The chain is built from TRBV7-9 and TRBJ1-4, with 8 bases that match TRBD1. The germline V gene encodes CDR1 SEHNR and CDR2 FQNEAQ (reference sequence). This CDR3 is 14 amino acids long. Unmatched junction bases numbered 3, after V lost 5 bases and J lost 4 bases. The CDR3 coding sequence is TGTGCCAGCAGCAAGGGACAGGATAATGAAAAACTGTTTTTT. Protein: CASSKGQDNEKLFF.

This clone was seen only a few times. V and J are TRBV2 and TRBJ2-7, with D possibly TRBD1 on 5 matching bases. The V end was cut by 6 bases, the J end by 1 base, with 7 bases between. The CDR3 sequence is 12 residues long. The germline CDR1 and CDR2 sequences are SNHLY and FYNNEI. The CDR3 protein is CASRDRSYEQYF. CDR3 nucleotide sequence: TGTGCCAGCAGAGACAGATCCTACGAGCAGTACTTC.

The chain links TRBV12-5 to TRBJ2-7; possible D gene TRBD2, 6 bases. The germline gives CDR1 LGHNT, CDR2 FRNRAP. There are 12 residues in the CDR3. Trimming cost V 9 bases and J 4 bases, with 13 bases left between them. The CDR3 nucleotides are TGTGCTAGCAAGACTAGTAAATACGAGCAGTACTTC. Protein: CASKTSKYEQYF.

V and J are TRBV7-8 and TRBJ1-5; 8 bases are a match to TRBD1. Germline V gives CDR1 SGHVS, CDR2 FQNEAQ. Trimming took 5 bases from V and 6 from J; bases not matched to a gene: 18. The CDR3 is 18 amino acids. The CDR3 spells CASSLKNPRTGIVQPQHF. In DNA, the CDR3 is TGTGCCAGCAGCCTTAAGAATCCCCGGACAGGGATTGTTCAGCCCCAGCATTTT.

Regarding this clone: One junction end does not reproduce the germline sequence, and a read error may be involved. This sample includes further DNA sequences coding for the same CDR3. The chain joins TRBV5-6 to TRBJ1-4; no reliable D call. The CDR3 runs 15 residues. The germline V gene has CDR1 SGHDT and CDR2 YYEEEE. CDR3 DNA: TGTGCCAGCAGTTTGGCCTGGGGAGCTAATGAAAAACTGTTTTTT. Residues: CASSLAWGANEKLFF. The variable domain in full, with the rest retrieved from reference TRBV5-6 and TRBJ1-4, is DAGVTQSPTHLIKTRGQQVTLRCSPKSGHDTVSWYQQALGQGPQFIFQYYEEEERQRGNFPDRFSGHQFPNYSSELNVNALLLGDSALYLCASSLAWGANEKLFFGSGTQLSVL.

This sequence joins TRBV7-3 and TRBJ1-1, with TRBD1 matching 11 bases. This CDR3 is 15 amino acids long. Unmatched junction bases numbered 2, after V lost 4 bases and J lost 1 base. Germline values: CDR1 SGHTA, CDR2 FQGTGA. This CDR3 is CASSWTGGENTEAFF. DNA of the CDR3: TGTGCCAGCAGCTGGACAGGGGGCGAGAACACTGAAGCTTTCTTT. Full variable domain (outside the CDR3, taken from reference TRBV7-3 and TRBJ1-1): GAGVSQTPSNKVTEKGKYVELRCDPISGHTALYWYRQSLGQGPEFLIYFQGTGAADDSGLPNDRFFAVRPEGSVSTLKIQRTERGDSAVYLCASSWTGGENTEAFFGQGTRLTVV.

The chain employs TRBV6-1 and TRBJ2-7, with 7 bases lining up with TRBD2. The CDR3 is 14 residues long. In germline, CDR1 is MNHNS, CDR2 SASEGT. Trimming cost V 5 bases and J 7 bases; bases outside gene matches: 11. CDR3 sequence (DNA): TGTGCCAGCAGTAGAACCTCAACTAGCGCTGAGCAGTACTTC. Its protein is CASSRTSTSAEQYF.

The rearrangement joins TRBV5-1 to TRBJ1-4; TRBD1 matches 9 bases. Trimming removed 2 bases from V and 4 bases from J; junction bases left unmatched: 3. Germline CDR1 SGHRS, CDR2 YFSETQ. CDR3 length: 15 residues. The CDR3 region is CASSFGTGNNEKLFF. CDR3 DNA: TGCGCCAGCAGCTTCGGGACAGGGAATAATGAAAAACTGTTTTTT.

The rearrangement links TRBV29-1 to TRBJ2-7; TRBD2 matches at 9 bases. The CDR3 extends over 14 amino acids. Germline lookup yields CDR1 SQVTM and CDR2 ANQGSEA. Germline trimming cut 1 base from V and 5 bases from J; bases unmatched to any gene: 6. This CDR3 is CSVEVNSGSHEQYF. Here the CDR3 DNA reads TGCAGCGTTGAAGTCAATAGCGGGAGCCACGAGCAGTACTTC.

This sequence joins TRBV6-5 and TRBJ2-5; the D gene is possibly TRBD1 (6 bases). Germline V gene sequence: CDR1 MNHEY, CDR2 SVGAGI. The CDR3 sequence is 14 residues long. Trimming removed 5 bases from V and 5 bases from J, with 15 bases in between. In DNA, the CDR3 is TGTGCCAGCAGTCGTGCAAGGGGGTATGAGACCCAGTACTTC. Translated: CASSRARGYETQYF.

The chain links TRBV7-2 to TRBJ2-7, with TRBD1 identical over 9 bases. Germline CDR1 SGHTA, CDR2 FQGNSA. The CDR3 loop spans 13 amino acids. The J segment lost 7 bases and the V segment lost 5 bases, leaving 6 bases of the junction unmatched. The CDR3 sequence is CASSLQGANEQYF. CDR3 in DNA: TGTGCCAGCAGCCTACAGGGGGCGAATGAGCAGTACTTC.